A selection of T cell receptor beta chains follows, all from one sample in a study of T cells in narcolepsy. Using immunoSEQ multiplex PCR, the repertoire was profiled, and TCRdb retains in-frame clones only, with some absent. The sample contains over 30,000 clones, roughly 88% of which appear only once. Sequences were obtained from CD45RA- memory CD4+ T cells from PBMCs. The receptor set was obtained from a human donor with narcolepsy. Each CDR3 is given with its conserved first and last residue. D genes are given only for firm matches. Clone size appears in some rows only: once, few, many, or a class for an expanded clone.

d_call j_call v_call clone_size cdr3_aa cdr3_nt
NA TRBJ1-4 TRBV6-5 NA CASSTDPATNEKLFF TGTGCCAGCAGTACCGATCCAGCAACTAATGAAAAACTGTTTTTT
NA TRBJ1-2 TRBV28 NA CASGPVRGGYGYTF TGTGCCAGCGGACCTGTACGGGGCGGCTATGGCTACACCTTC
NA TRBJ1-6 TRBV2 NA CASSVGTRSPLHF TGTGCCAGCAGTGTCGGGACAAGGTCACCCCTCCACTTT
NA TRBJ1-6 TRBV6-5 NA CASSGRQGESPLHF TGTGCCAGCAGTGGGAGGCAGGGTGAATCACCCCTCCACTTT
NA TRBJ2-7 TRBV7-9 once CASSLGLASSYEQYF TGTGCCAGCAGCTTGGGGCTAGCGAGCTCCTACGAGCAGTACTTC
NA TRBJ1-1 TRBV6-6 NA CASSYAGTEAFF TGTGCCAGCAGTTACGCAGGCACTGAAGCTTTCTTT
NA TRBJ2-5 TRBV7-6 NA CASSLERMGSQYF TGTGCCAGCAGCTTAGAAAGAATGGGGTCCCAGTACTTC
NA TRBJ2-7 TRBV5-1 once CASRGTATYEQYF TGCGCCAGCCGAGGGACGGCCACCTACGAGCAGTACTTC
NA TRBJ1-1 TRBV6-6 few CASSRDVSNTEAFF TGTGCCAGCAGTAGGGACGTCTCGAACACTGAAGCTTTCTTT
NA TRBJ2-5 TRBV6-1 NA CASSEYGEETQYF TGTGCCAGCAGTGAATATGGCGAAGAGACCCAGTACTTC
NA TRBJ1-1 TRBV10-2 NA CASSEEGGGTEAFF TGCGCCAGCAGTGAGGAAGGGGGAGGCACTGAAGCTTTCTTT
TRBD1 TRBJ1-1 TRBV7-2 NA CASSLPGTGYGAFF TGTGCCAGCAGCTTACCCGGGACAGGGTACGGCGCTTTCTTT
TRBD2 TRBJ2-1 TRBV5-6 NA CASSPRGGIYNEQFF TGTGCCAGCAGCCCCCGCGGGGGTATCTACAATGAGCAGTTCTTC
NA TRBJ2-7 TRBV28 NA CASSLFGRGNEQYF TGTGCCAGCAGTTTATTTGGCAGGGGTAACGAGCAGTACTTC
NA TRBJ2-7 TRBV9 once CASSVGGSPYEQYF TGTGCCAGCAGCGTAGGAGGCAGTCCCTACGAGCAGTACTTC
TRBD1 TRBJ1-3 TRBV9 NA CASSVISGQGSGNTIYF TGTGCCAGCAGCGTAATTTCGGGACAGGGGTCTGGAAACACCATATATTTT
NA TRBJ1-2 TRBV6-1 NA CASSPGVDYGYTF TGTGCCAGCAGCCCAGGGGTCGACTATGGCTACACCTTC
NA TRBJ1-6 TRBV2 NA CASSGQATSNSPLHF TGTGCCAGCAGTGGGCAGGCCACCAGTAATTCACCCCTCCACTTT
TRBD1 TRBJ1-2 TRBV7-2 NA CASSPGQGNYGYTF TGTGCCAGCAGCCCAGGACAGGGGAACTATGGCTACACCTTC
NA TRBJ2-7 TRBV13 NA CASSPGTTIYEQYF TGTGCCAGCAGCCCAGGTACGACTATCTACGAGCAGTACTTC
TRBD1 TRBJ1-2 TRBV7-2 few CASSPGAGQLNYGYTF TGTGCCAGCTCCCCGGGGGCGGGACAGCTTAACTATGGCTACACCTTC
TRBD1 TRBJ1-2 TRBV7-2 NA CASSLDNRGTGGYTF TGTGCCAGCAGCTTAGATAACAGGGGGACCGGTGGCTACACCTTC
NA TRBJ1-2 TRBV30 once CAWSVIRGRGYTF TGTGCCTGGAGTGTAATCCGGGGGCGAGGCTACACCTTC
NA TRBJ2-7 TRBV6-5 NA CASSYLRSAAYEQYF TGTGCCAGCAGTTACCTCCGGTCTGCCGCCTACGAGCAGTACTTC
TRBD1 TRBJ1-3 TRBV7-2 medium-sized CASSLGTGGGNTIYF TGTGCCAGCAGCTTAGGGACAGGGGGAGGAAACACCATATATTTT
NA TRBJ2-7 TRBV5-5 once CASSLGPDSTYEQYF TGTGCCAGCAGCTTGGGGCCCGACAGTACCTACGAGCAGTACTTC
NA TRBJ2-7 TRBV9 NA CASSVDGTETYEQYF TGTGCCAGCAGCGTAGACGGGACCGAGACCTACGAGCAGTACTTC
TRBD1 TRBJ1-3 TRBV4-3 few CASSVQGGQGAGNTIYF TGCGCCAGCAGCGTCCAGGGGGGACAGGGCGCGGGAAACACCATATATTTT
NA TRBJ2-1 TRBV7-2 NA CASSLEMSSYNEQFF TGTGCCAGCAGCTTAGAAATGAGCTCCTACAATGAGCAGTTCTTC
TRBD2 TRBJ2-3 TRBV10-1 NA CASSEGGGTDTQYF TGCGCCAGCAGTGAGGGGGGGGGCACAGATACGCAGTATTTT
NA TRBJ1-2 TRBV4-1 NA CASSQALRQTYGYTF TGCGCCAGCAGCCAAGCTTTGAGACAGACCTATGGCTACACCTTC
TRBD1 TRBJ2-7 TRBV19 few CASSIRDRGLYEQYF TGTGCCAGTAGTATTCGGGACAGGGGGCTTTACGAGCAGTACTTC
TRBD1 TRBJ1-3 TRBV19 few CASTPWTGGNGNTIYF TGTGCCAGCACACCTTGGACAGGAGGTAATGGAAACACCATATATTTT
TRBD2 TRBJ2-1 TRBV6-1 NA CASSEARLAVVDEQFF TGTGCCAGCAGTGAGGCAAGACTAGCGGTCGTTGATGAGCAGTTCTTC
TRBD1 TRBJ2-2 TRBV27 once CAFRTGRTGELFF TGTGCCTTCCGGACAGGCAGGACCGGGGAGCTGTTTTTT
NA TRBJ2-7 TRBV15 NA CATSRERGYEQYF TGTGCCACCAGCAGAGAGAGGGGATACGAGCAGTACTTC
TRBD1 TRBJ1-1 TRBV10-3 once CAISPGQGGITEAFF TGTGCCATTTCACCTGGACAGGGGGGAATCACTGAAGCTTTCTTT
NA TRBJ1-2 TRBV7-2 few CASSFIGGGSSPQGYTF TGTGCCAGCAGCTTTATAGGGGGGGGCAGCTCCCCCCAGGGCTACACCTTC
NA TRBJ2-7 TRBV27 once CASRPLGQGGGEQYF TGTGCCAGCCGACCCCTGGGGCAGGGTGGAGGTGAGCAGTACTTC
NA TRBJ2-1 TRBV6-1 NA CASSGSRYNEQFF TGTGCCAGCAGTGGTAGCAGATACAATGAGCAGTTCTTC
NA TRBJ1-1 TRBV6-5 NA CASYLRGTGAFF TGTGCCAGCTACTTGCGGGGAACGGGTGCTTTCTTT
TRBD2 TRBJ2-7 TRBV2 NA CASSVAGGLSGEQYF TGTGCCAGCAGTGTGGCGGGGGGCCTTTCGGGCGAGCAGTACTTC
NA TRBJ1-2 TRBV28 NA CASSRDGYTF TGTGCCAGCAGCAGGGATGGCTACACCTTC
NA TRBJ1-5 TRBV30 NA CAWSPQTNQPQHF TGTGCCTGGAGCCCCCAGACCAATCAGCCCCAGCATTTT
TRBD2 TRBJ2-1 TRBV7-2 NA CASSLSTGGQGEQFF TGTGCCAGCAGCTTGTCAACGGGGGGGCAAGGTGAGCAGTTCTTC
NA TRBJ2-1 TRBV23-1 NA CASSHLYNEQFF TGCGCCAGCAGTCACCTTTACAATGAGCAGTTCTTC
TRBD1 TRBJ1-5 TRBV27 NA CASSRGSNQPQHF TGTGCCAGCAGCAGGGGGAGCAATCAGCCCCAGCATTTT
NA TRBJ2-7 TRBV6-6 NA CASSLGGLYEQYF TGTGCCAGCAGCCTCGGGGGACTGTACGAGCAGTACTTC
NA TRBJ2-2 TRBV6-1 NA CASSLTRSTGELFF TGTGCCAGCTCTCTTACCAGGTCCACCGGGGAGCTGTTTTTT